These 10 T cell receptor beta chains were sequenced from one sample in a study of CD8 T cells in Susac syndrome. With random hexamers, reverse transcription was performed on 0.5 to 1 ug of RNA. TCRdb re-analysed the immunoSEQ multiplex PCR reads in MiXCR, keeping a single row per CDR3 protein. Of 75,000 to 95,000 distinct CDR3 sequences in the sample, roughly 92% were seen once. The specimen sequenced was CD8+ T cells from PBMCs. The receptors shown here come from a human donor with Susac syndrome.

This chain connects TRBV27 to TRBJ2-5, with D possibly matching TRBD2 (5 bases). The CDR3 has 14 residues. The germline V gene has CDR1 MNHEY and CDR2 SMNVEV (reference sequence). V was pared by 5 bases and J by 2 bases, with 12 bases between. The DNA of the CDR3 is TGTGCCAGCAGTGAGAGCGGTAAACAAGAGACCCAGTACTTC. It yields the protein CASSESGKQETQYF.

The chain links TRBV5-5 to TRBJ1-2, with D possibly being TRBD1 (5 bases). CDR1 SGHKS and CDR2 YYEKEE come from the germline V gene (reference sequence). The CDR3 consists of 14 residues. V was trimmed by 1 base and J by 6 bases, leaving 13 bases between them. The CDR3 DNA sequence: TGTGCCAGCAGCTTGTTTCCAGGGAGGGATGGCTACACCTTC. It specifies CASSLFPGRDGYTF.

This chain joins TRBV7-9 and TRBJ1-2; tentatively, D is TRBD1 (6 bases). With 4 bases removed from V and 4 bases from J, the gap between germline ends came to 7 bases. The germline CDR1 and CDR2 sequences are SEHNR and FQNEAQ (reference sequence). The CDR3 runs 12 residues. For the CDR3, the DNA is TGTGCCAGCAGCTCGGACAGCTATGGCTACACCTTC. Protein sequence: CASSSDSYGYTF.

This chain joins TRBV14 and TRBJ2-3, with 8 bases lining up with TRBD2. Germline assignment: CDR1 SGHDN and CDR2 FVKESK. V gave up 4 bases and J gave up 14 bases; unmatched junction bases: 14. This CDR3 comprises 14 residues. CDR3 DNA: TGTGCCAGCAGCCGTTCTCCGGGACTAGACTTTGCGTATTTT. Its protein is CASSRSPGLDFAYF.

The V and J genes are TRBV24-1 and TRBJ2-3; 16 nucleotides line up with TRBD2. Germline V gene lookup returns CDR1 KGHDR and CDR2 SFDVKD. The V gene end was trimmed by 3 bases and the J gene end by 1 base; junction bases not matched to a gene: 12. The CDR3 covers 21 residues. Here the CDR3 DNA reads TGTGCCACCAGTGATCCTATCGGGACTAGCGGGAGGGCCGAGGGCACAGATACGCAGTATTTT. Translation: CATSDPIGTSGRAEGTDTQYF.

The rearrangement joins TRBV11-2 to TRBJ1-2, with 10 positions matching TRBD1. This CDR3 spans 15 amino acids. V trimming: 2 bases; J trimming: 8 bases; junction bases outside the gene matches: 8. Per the germline V gene, CDR1 is SGHAT and CDR2 is FQNNGV. The CDR3, as DNA: TGTGCCAGCAGCTTAACGGACAGGGGGAGGCGAGGCTACACCTTC. This sequence encodes CASSLTDRGRRGYTF.

V is TRBV6-5 and J is TRBJ1-1; no reliable D call. Germline CDR1 MNHEY, CDR2 SVGAGI. Trimming removed 0 bases from V and 7 bases from J, with 6 bases in between. The CDR3 is 12 amino acids. CDR3 sequence (DNA): TGTGCCAGCAGTTACTCGATTGGTGAAGCTTTCTTT. This sequence encodes CASSYSIGEAFF.

There are a few counts of this clonotype. V and J are TRBV19 and TRBJ2-1, with 14 bases lining up with TRBD2. Germline V CDR1 and CDR2: LNHDA, SQIVND (reference sequence). Trimming removed 3 bases from V and 7 bases from J; junction bases left unmatched: 14. The CDR3 is made up of 19 amino acids. CDR3 loop: CASSMKRGLAGGRDNEQFF. The CDR3 coding sequence is TGTGCCAGTAGTATGAAAAGAGGACTAGCGGGAGGAAGGGATAATGAGCAGTTCTTC.

The rearrangement links TRBV30 to TRBJ1-2; TRBD1 is a possible D gene (6 bases). Germline CDR1 is GTSNPN and CDR2 is SVGIG (reference sequence). The CDR3 is 16 residues long. V was cut by 3 bases and J by 4 bases, with 21 bases left in between. CDR3 region: CAWSHQGRGRLYGYTF. The CDR3 DNA follows: TGTGCCTGGAGCCACCAGGGGCGGGGTAGGCTCTATGGCTACACCTTC.

The chain couples TRBV7-9 to TRBJ2-2; D is undetermined. CDR1 SEHNR and CDR2 FQNEAQ come from the germline V gene (reference sequence). The CDR3 is 16 residues long. Trimming shortened V by 5 bases and J by 0 bases, and 13 bases separated the two germline ends. The CDR3 nucleotides read TGTGCCAGCAGCCCTGTGGGTTCCGCGAACACCGGGGAGCTGTTTTTT. Its protein is CASSPVGSANTGELFF.